This T cell receptor beta chain originates from a study of human T cells and chemical hapten exposure. As for the study in general: While the approximately 24-week study was under way, patients received diphenylcyclopropenone on the scalp every week.

TCRdb redid the calling of the RACE reads with MiXCR, one entry per CDR3 protein. The sample records 65,000 to 80,000 distinct CDR3 sequences, 10% being singletons. Time point indicated: patch test 1, 2 weeks after DPC sensitization. Documented treatment: therapeutic diphenylcyclopropenone sensitization with weekly scalp DPC. This clonotype was observed a few times. Antigen: not known. General study results and limits: It was expanded TCRs that formed significantly more large CDR3 similarity clusters than controls did.

The specimen was whole blood, collected in connection with sensitization to the hapten diphenylcyclopropenone (DPC). This sequence originates from a woman aged 50 to 65 with alopecia areata. Some clones in this sample may be carry-over from other donors' samples.

CDR3 amino acids: CASSQKTSGIVTGELFF. The DNA for the CDR3 is TGCGCCAGCAGCCAGAAGACTAGCGGGATAGTCACCGGGGAGCTGTTTTTT. The V gene is TRBV4-3, the J gene TRBJ2-2, with 11 nucleotides matching TRBD2. From germline, CDR1 is LGHNA and CDR2 YSLEER. CDR3 length equals 17 residues. V shed 3 bases, J shed 4 bases, and the junction held 7 bases outside the gene matches.